A single sample is the source of the 32 T cell receptor beta chains below, sequenced in a study of cytomegalovirus exposure and HLA in healthy donors. The table came from immunoSEQ multiplex PCR; TCRdb's copy has only in-frame clones and leaves some out. The repertoire holds 120,000 or so clones, with roughly 89% as singletons. The sample taken for sequencing was PBMCs. Receptors originate from a young woman in good health and CMV-seronegative.

The gene calls are TRBV2 and TRBJ1-3, with 7 bases matching TRBD1. V gave up 6 bases and J gave up 2 bases; unmatched junction bases: 7. This CDR3 contains 15 residues. Germline-derived CDR1 and CDR2 are SNHLY and FYNNEI. The CDR3 protein is CASSRQGDPGNTIYF. CDR3 in DNA: TGTGCCAGCAGCCGACAGGGTGATCCTGGAAACACCATATATTTT.

The chain combines TRBV28 with TRBJ1-3; D possibly corresponds to TRBD1 (5 bases). V was pared by 2 bases and J by 2 bases, with 10 bases between. This CDR3 has 15 residues. Germline CDR1 is MDHEN and CDR2 is SYDVKM. CDR3 residues: CASSLQGIPGNTIYF. The CDR3 DNA reads TGTGCCAGCAGTTTACAGGGTATACCTGGAAACACCATATATTTT. Full variable domain (rest looked up from reference TRBV28 and TRBJ1-3): DVKVTQSSRYLVKRTGEKVFLECVQDMDHENMFWYRQDPGLGLRLIYFSYDVKMKEKGDIPEGYSVSREKKERFSLILESASTNQTSMYLCASSLQGIPGNTIYFGEGSWLTVV.

V usage is TRBV6-5 and J usage is TRBJ2-1, with TRBD1 matching over 9 bases. Germline V gene lookup returns CDR1 MNHEY and CDR2 SVGAGI. The V gene end was trimmed by 2 bases and the J gene end by 6 bases; junction bases not matched to a gene: 8. The CDR3 covers 16 residues. The CDR3 loop is CASSYEGQGLVNEQFF. The DNA of the CDR3 is TGTGCCAGCAGTTACGAGGGACAGGGATTGGTCAATGAGCAGTTCTTC.

The genes are TRBV7-2 and TRBJ2-7, with D perhaps matching TRBD1 (6 bases). Trimming pared 5 bases from V and 2 bases from J, leaving 13 bases between. The CDR3 loop spans 14 amino acids. CDR1 is SGHTA and CDR2 is FQGNSA in the germline V gene. Here the CDR3 DNA reads TGTGCCAGCAGCCTGGGACATGAGGCCTACGAGCAGTACTTC. Protein: CASSLGHEAYEQYF.

This chain links TRBV5-1 with TRBJ1-1, with D hard to call. Deletions cut 0 bases from V and 4 bases from J, with 7 bases between. Germline-derived CDR1 and CDR2 are SGHRS and YFSETQ. This CDR3 region has 13 residues. CDR3 protein: CASSLVRGTEAFF. DNA for the CDR3: TGCGCCAGCAGCTTGGTCCGCGGCACTGAAGCTTTCTTT. The full variable domain, rest sourced from reference TRBV5-1 and TRBJ1-1, is KAGVTQTPRYLIKTRGQQVTLSCSPISGHRSVSWYQQTPGQGLQFLFEYFSETQRNKGNFPGRFSGRQFSNSRSEMNVSTLELGDSALYLCASSLVRGTEAFFGQGTRLTVV.

The V gene is TRBV13, the J gene TRBJ1-5; D remains ambiguous. This CDR3 contains 12 residues. The V and J ends lost 3 bases and 9 bases respectively, with 9 bases between them. CDR1 and CDR2 (germline): PRHDT, FYEKMQ (reference sequence). In DNA form, the CDR3 reads TGTGCCAGCAGCTTCCCCGAGGGGCCCCAGCATTTT. This encodes CASSFPEGPQHF.

V gene TRBV11-2 combines with J gene TRBJ1-1, with D unclear. CDR3 length: 13 residues. Germline V gene data show CDR1 as SGHAT and CDR2 as FQNNGV. V dropped 0 bases and J dropped 11 bases, with 13 bases sitting between them. The CDR3 spells CASSLDSRRVAFF. CDR3 coding DNA: TGTGCCAGCAGCTTAGATAGTAGGAGAGTTGCTTTCTTT.

The genes are TRBV28 and TRBJ2-1, with D perhaps matching TRBD2 (5 bases). This CDR3 contains 16 residues. V shed 6 bases and J shed 2 bases, with 17 bases lying between them. Germline V CDR1 and CDR2: MDHEN, SYDVKM. CDR3 nucleotide sequence: TGTGCCAGCAGCCTCCGGGAAAAAATTGCCTACAATGAGCAGTTCTTC. Translating it yields CASSLREKIAYNEQFF.

This clone turned up a few times. V gene TRBV15 combines with J gene TRBJ1-5; D call uncertain. The CDR3 spans 14 residues. With 1 base removed from V and 2 bases from J, the gap between germline ends came to 6 bases. Per the germline V gene, CDR1 is LNHNV and CDR2 is YYDKDF (reference sequence). CDR3 DNA sequence: TGTGCCACCAGCAGAGTTGGAGGCAATCAGCCCCAGCATTTT. Encoded protein: CATSRVGGNQPQHF.

The rearrangement links TRBV15 to TRBJ2-3, with TRBD2 matching 7 bases. CDR1 and CDR2 from the germline V gene are LNHNV and YYDKDF (reference sequence). The junction had 9 bases not matched to a gene; V was cut back by 4 bases and J by 2 bases. CDR3 length equals 16 residues. For the CDR3, the DNA is TGTGCCACCAGCAACCCCCTAGCGGTGAACACAGATACGCAGTATTTT. It yields the protein CATSNPLAVNTDTQYF.

V and J are TRBV5-6 and TRBJ2-5, with D maybe TRBD2 (6 bases). V shed 3 bases and J shed 3 bases, with 12 bases lying between them. CDR1 is SGHDT, CDR2 YYEEEE, per germline. This CDR3 is built from 14 residues. DNA for the CDR3: TGTGCCAGCAGCTCGACTAGTTCTAAAGAGACCCAGTACTTC. Its translation: CASSSTSSKETQYF.

This clone showed up just a few times. The chain uses TRBV2 and TRBJ1-2; no firm D call. This CDR3 contains 13 residues. With 3 bases removed from V and 5 bases from J, the gap between germline ends came to 10 bases. Germline-derived CDR1 and CDR2 are SNHLY and FYNNEI. The CDR3 DNA reads as TGTGCCAGCAGTGAGCGCCTACCATATGGCTACACCTTC. Translating gives CASSERLPYGYTF.

The chain carries TRBV28 and TRBJ2-1; the D gene is possibly TRBD1 (5 bases). Germline-derived CDR1 and CDR2 are MDHEN and SYDVKM. CDR3 length equals 16 residues. V lost 2 bases and J 1 base, leaving 12 bases between the germline ends. CDR3 bases: TGTGCCAGCAGTTTAAAAGGGGCAGGGTCCTACAATGAGCAGTTCTTC. Translated: CASSLKGAGSYNEQFF.

The CDR3 DNA reads as TGTGCCAGCAGTTTCCAGAAGGGACTAGCGGGAGTCGAGCAGTACTTC. Amino acid sequence: CASSFQKGLAGVEQYF. The chain recombines TRBV28 with TRBJ2-7, with 14 bases matching TRBD2. V trimming: 3 bases; J trimming: 6 bases; junction bases outside the gene matches: 7. This CDR3 contains 16 residues. Germline CDR1 is MDHEN and CDR2 is SYDVKM.

J is TRBJ1-2 and V is TRBV5-1, with a weak D call TRBD1 (5 bases). The CDR3 totals 19 residues. Germline assignment: CDR1 SGHRS and CDR2 YFSETQ. Trimming removed 1 base at V and 4 bases at J, with 26 bases between. The CDR3 here is CASSLLGKGVHSDFYGYTF. As DNA, the CDR3 is TGCGCCAGCAGCTTGCTTGGAAAAGGGGTACACTCCGACTTCTATGGCTACACCTTC.

The gene calls are TRBV30 and TRBJ1-2, with D hard to call. Germline assignment: CDR1 GTSNPN and CDR2 SVGIG (reference sequence). V gave up 0 bases and J gave up 4 bases, with 6 bases separating them. The CDR3 totals 12 residues. The CDR3 is CAWSVTTYGYTF. CDR3 bases: TGTGCCTGGAGTGTCACAACCTATGGCTACACCTTC.

The chain recombines TRBV29-1 with TRBJ2-5; no definite D call. V lost 3 bases to trimming and J lost 1 base, with 3 bases between them. The V gene's germline CDR1 is SQVTM and CDR2 ANQGSEA. CDR3 size: 11 residues. The CDR3 spells CSVDSQETQYF. CDR3 coding DNA: TGCAGCGTTGACAGCCAAGAGACCCAGTACTTC.

The rearrangement joins TRBV4-2 to TRBJ1-5, with no clear D. The CDR3 length is 17 residues. Looked up from germline, CDR1 is LGHNA and CDR2 is YNFKEQ. Trimming pared 4 bases from V and 0 bases from J, leaving 16 bases between. The DNA for the CDR3 is TGTGCCAGCAGCCCTCGCGGCGAGGGCTATAGCAATCAGCCCCAGCATTTT. Protein sequence: CASSPRGEGYSNQPQHF.

The chain combines TRBV7-6 with TRBJ2-1; the match to TRBD2 covers 9 bases. The CDR3 loop spans 15 amino acids. Trimming removed 8 bases from V and 10 bases from J; junction bases left unmatched: 15. Per the germline V gene, CDR1 is SGHVS and CDR2 is FNYEAQ. CDR3 nucleotide sequence: TGTGCCAGCGGGGTGTCGGGACTAGCTGACGGGGAGCAGTTCTTC. Its translation: CASGVSGLADGEQFF.

The rearrangement uses TRBV6-5 and TRBJ1-5; a weak D match, TRBD1 (5 bases). Germline V gene lookup returns CDR1 MNHEY and CDR2 SVGAGI. V lost 6 bases and J lost 3, with 12 bases in between. The CDR3 is 14 amino acids. DNA for the CDR3: TGTGCCAGCAGCCCGACAGCTCCCAATCAGCCCCAGCATTTT. It is translated as CASSPTAPNQPQHF.

This chain connects TRBV28 to TRBJ1-5; tentative D call: TRBD1 (5 bases). Looked up from germline, CDR1 is MDHEN and CDR2 is SYDVKM. The V gene lost 8 bases and the J gene lost 7 bases, with 15 bases spanning the gap. CDR3 length: 13 amino acids. The CDR3 DNA reads as TGTGCCAGCGGGAGGGGAATTTGGCAGCCCCAGCATTTT. This translates into CASGRGIWQPQHF.

This clone was detected only a few times. The chain employs TRBV6-5 and TRBJ2-7; 7 bases are shared with TRBD1. V lost 9 bases and J lost 4; bases outside the gene matches: 9. The CDR3 has 13 amino acids. Germline V gene lookup returns CDR1 MNHEY and CDR2 SVGAGI. Here the CDR3 DNA reads TGTGCCAGGAAACGACAGGGCGATTACGAGCAGTACTTC. Translated: CARKRQGDYEQYF.

J is TRBJ2-7 and V is TRBV7-7; 8 nucleotides line up with TRBD1. The CDR3 totals 15 residues. Per the germline V gene, CDR1 is SSHAT and CDR2 is FNYEAQ (reference sequence). V gave up 5 bases and J gave up 4 bases; unmatched junction bases: 10. CDR3 nucleotides: TGTGCCAGCAGCCCAGGGACAGGACAGACTTACGAGCAGTACTTC. It codes for CASSPGTGQTYEQYF.

The chain recombines TRBV11-2 with TRBJ1-5, with 7 bases that match TRBD1. Germline CDR1 reads SGHAT; CDR2 reads FQNNGV. The CDR3 totals 15 residues. The V gene end was trimmed by 5 bases and the J gene end by 4 bases; junction bases not matched to a gene: 8. CDR3 in amino acids: CASSVEGQRNQPQHF. CDR3 DNA: TGTGCCAGCAGCGTCGAGGGACAGCGAAATCAGCCCCAGCATTTT.

The rearrangement joins TRBV5-1 to TRBJ2-3; possibly TRBD2 for D (6 bases). Trimming stripped 3 bases from V and 2 bases from J, with 13 bases between. CDR3 size: 15 residues. Looked up from germline, CDR1 is SGHRS and CDR2 is YFSETQ. The CDR3 nucleotides are TGCGCCAGCAGCTCCGGCGGGGCCTCCACAGATACGCAGTATTTT. This encodes CASSSGGASTDTQYF.

The chain links TRBV27 to TRBJ2-7; 9 nucleotides align to TRBD2. V trimming: 8 bases; J trimming: 3 bases; junction bases outside the gene matches: 8. The CDR3 runs to 14 residues. CDR1 MNHEY and CDR2 SMNVEV come from the germline V gene (reference sequence). CDR3 DNA: TGTGCCAGCCGACTAGCGGAAGGGCACTACGAGCAGTACTTC. As protein: CASRLAEGHYEQYF.

The CDR3 DNA reads as TGCGCCAGCAGCTTTTTGGGGCGCGGTGCCGATGGCTACACCTTC. It specifies CASSFLGRGADGYTF. The chain combines TRBV5-1 with TRBJ1-2; a possible D gene is TRBD1 (5 bases). The CDR3 length is 15 residues. V lost 2 bases, J lost 6 bases, and 17 bases lay in between. CDR1 is SGHRS, CDR2 YFSETQ, per germline.

The V and J genes are TRBV6-5 and TRBJ1-2; perhaps TRBD1 as D (6 bases). CDR3 length: 13 amino acids. Germline CDR1 is MNHEY and CDR2 is SVGAGI. The ends were cut back, 4 bases at V and 7 bases at J, with 13 bases in the middle. CDR3 in DNA: TGTGCCAGCAGTTTACAGGGAGTAGGTGGCTACACCTTC. Translation: CASSLQGVGGYTF.

The CDR3 DNA sequence: TGTGCCAGCAGTGAAACCGGGCCAGGGTGGGAGACCCAGTACTTC. It is translated as CASSETGPGWETQYF. The V gene is TRBV2, the J gene TRBJ2-5; a possible D gene is TRBD1 (5 bases). The CDR3 extends over 15 amino acids. Trimming pared 2 bases from V and 5 bases from J, leaving 15 bases between. Germline values: CDR1 SNHLY, CDR2 FYNNEI.

The chain uses TRBV4-1 and TRBJ1-1, with D possibly TRBD1 on 6 matching bases. Germline values: CDR1 MGHRA, CDR2 YSYEKL. This CDR3 has 13 residues. The V gene lost 0 bases and the J gene lost 5 bases, with 7 bases spanning the gap. In DNA, the CDR3 is TGCGCCAGCAGCCAAGATGGACAGACTGAAGCTTTCTTT. Translation gives CASSQDGQTEAFF.

V and J are TRBV7-9 and TRBJ2-3, with D possibly being TRBD1 (5 bases). Between the trimmed V and J ends, which lost 2 bases and 3 bases, there was a span of 12 bases. Germline V gene data show CDR1 as SEHNR and CDR2 as FQNEAQ (reference sequence). This CDR3 spans 15 amino acids. The CDR3 region has the DNA TGTGCCAGCAGCTTATCGCAGGGCCCGACAGATACGCAGTATTTT. It yields the protein CASSLSQGPTDTQYF.

The chain links TRBV14 to TRBJ1-1; D unclear. The length of the CDR3 is 15 residues. Trimming took off 2 bases at V and 1 base at J, with 11 bases between the two ends. CDR1 and CDR2 (germline): SGHDN, FVKESK. CDR3 nucleotide sequence: TGTGCCAGCAGCCAATATCTCGCCGGGAACACTGAAGCTTTCTTT. Translating it yields CASSQYLAGNTEAFF.